These T cell receptor beta chains were read from a single sample in a study of blood T cell repertoires in COVID-19. TCRdb's copy holds only in-frame clones and misses some; the assay was immunoSEQ multiplex PCR. The data show 100,000 or so clones, roughly 80% seen once. The specimen was peripheral blood. These receptors were collected from a human donor in a cohort sampled during active COVID-19. Each CDR3 is given with its conserved first and last residue. D genes are given only for firm matches. The listing skips clone size in some rows; elsewhere it reads once, few, many or a size class.

D: TRBD1
V: TRBV7-9
J: TRBJ1-1
size: many
DNA: TGTGCCAGCAGCGGGGGGACAGGGAACACTGAAGCTTTCTTT
CDR3: CASSGGTGNTEAFF

D: TRBD1
V: TRBV7-2
J: TRBJ2-1
size: .
DNA: TGTGCCAGCAGCTTTCAGGGGGCTCTCGGGGGCGAGCAGTTCTTC
CDR3: CASSFQGALGGEQFF

D: .
V: TRBV30
J: TRBJ1-6
size: .
DNA: TGTGCCTGGGAAACCGGGATCCGAAATTCACCCCTCCACTTT
CDR3: CAWETGIRNSPLHF

D: .
V: TRBV6-5
J: TRBJ1-2
size: .
DNA: TGTGCCACCAACAGCAACGCAGGGTACTATGGCTACACCTTC
CDR3: CATNSNAGYYGYTF

D: .
V: TRBV18
J: TRBJ2-5
size: .
DNA: TGTGCCAGCTCACCACCGGCTAGCAAGGAGACCCAGTACTTC
CDR3: CASSPPASKETQYF

D: .
V: TRBV5-4
J: TRBJ1-1
size: .
DNA: TGTGCCAGCAGCTTGGACAGGGAGATGAACACTGAAGCTTTCTTT
CDR3: CASSLDREMNTEAFF

D: TRBD2
V: TRBV6-2/TRBV6-3
J: TRBJ2-7
size: .
DNA: TGTGCCAGCAGTTCATCCGGGACTAGCGGGTTATACGAGCAGTACTTC
CDR3: CASSSSGTSGLYEQYF

D: TRBD1
V: TRBV12-3/TRBV12-4
J: TRBJ2-5
size: .
DNA: TGTGCCAGCAGTTCGGACAGGGGAGAGACCCAGTACTTC
CDR3: CASSSDRGETQYF

D: TRBD1
V: TRBV28
J: TRBJ2-7
size: .
DNA: TGTGCCAGCAGCGGACAGGGGGCTCGAGAGAGGCAGTACTTC
CDR3: CASSGQGARERQYF

D: TRBD2
V: TRBV9
J: TRBJ2-3
size: .
DNA: TGTGCCAGCAGCGTCCAGGCTAGCGGGGGCACAGATACGCAGTATTTT
CDR3: CASSVQASGGTDTQYF

D: .
V: TRBV7-8
J: TRBJ1-4
size: .
DNA: TGTGCCAGCAGCCTTTTAAGTCCTGGCCGATCTAATGAAAAACTGTTTTTT
CDR3: CASSLLSPGRSNEKLFF

D: TRBD1
V: TRBV7-2
J: TRBJ2-1
size: .
DNA: TGTGCCAGCAGCCCATCAGGGGGCGCCTCCTACAATGAGCAGTTCTTC
CDR3: CASSPSGGASYNEQFF

D: TRBD2
V: TRBV30
J: TRBJ2-7
size: .
DNA: TGTGCCGGGTACCCGAGCGGGAGCCCTGAGCAGTACTTC
CDR3: CAGYPSGSPEQYF

D: .
V: TRBV3-1/TRBV3-2
J: TRBJ2-7
size: .
DNA: TGTGCCAGCAGCCAAGAGTCAGGACAGAGCGGCGAGCAGTACTTC
CDR3: CASSQESGQSGEQYF

D: TRBD1
V: TRBV7-9
J: TRBJ2-7
size: .
DNA: TGTGCCAGCAGCAAGAGGACAGGTGGCACCTACGAGCAGTACTTC
CDR3: CASSKRTGGTYEQYF

D: TRBD2
V: TRBV5-4
J: TRBJ2-7
size: .
DNA: TGTGCCAGCAGCTCCGGACTAGCGGGAAGTCATTACGAGCAGTACTTC
CDR3: CASSSGLAGSHYEQYF

D: .
V: TRBV11-2
J: TRBJ2-7
size: once
DNA: TGTGCCAGCAGCTTTGGAGGGCTGACCTACGAGCAGTACTTC
CDR3: CASSFGGLTYEQYF

D: .
V: TRBV11-2
J: TRBJ2-3
size: .
DNA: TGTGCCAGCAGCTTAGGGGTGGGAGCGGGCACAGATACGCAGTATTTT
CDR3: CASSLGVGAGTDTQYF

D: .
V: TRBV30
J: TRBJ1-5
size: .
DNA: TGTGCCTGGACCCCACACCCGGTGACATATCAGCCCCAGCATTTT
CDR3: CAWTPHPVTYQPQHF

D: .
V: TRBV5-4
J: TRBJ2-5
size: .
DNA: TGTGCCAGCAGCTTAGAGGCGACAGGAGAGACCCAGTACTTC
CDR3: CASSLEATGETQYF

D: TRBD2
V: TRBV5-1
J: TRBJ2-1
size: few
DNA: TGCGCCAGCACGTCCCTAGCGGGAGGTGCCTCCTACAATGAGCAGTTCTTC
CDR3: CASTSLAGGASYNEQFF

D: .
V: TRBV27
J: TRBJ1-2
size: few
DNA: TGTGCCAGCAGGACCTTGGAGGCCCACGGGGGCTACACCTTC
CDR3: CASRTLEAHGGYTF

D: TRBD2
V: TRBV7-8
J: TRBJ2-7
size: .
DNA: TGTGCCAGCAGCCCTAGCGGGTGGGGGGCCTACGAGCAGTACTTC
CDR3: CASSPSGWGAYEQYF

D: TRBD1
V: TRBV3-1/TRBV3-2
J: TRBJ1-5
size: .
DNA: TGTGCCAGCAGCCGACAGGGGAAACAGCCCCAGCATTTT
CDR3: CASSRQGKQPQHF

D: TRBD1
V: TRBV11-3
J: TRBJ2-3
size: .
DNA: TGTGCCAGCAGCTATAAAGCCGGGACAGGGGGTCCAGATACGCAGTATTTT
CDR3: CASSYKAGTGGPDTQYF

D: TRBD1
V: TRBV5-1
J: TRBJ2-7
size: .
DNA: TGCGCCAGCAGCACCACAGGGGGCTCCTACGAGCAGTACTTC
CDR3: CASSTTGGSYEQYF

D: .
V: TRBV6-5
J: TRBJ1-3
size: many
DNA: TGTGCCAGCAGTTACGGGGACACCCTCTCTGGAAACACCATATATTTT
CDR3: CASSYGDTLSGNTIYF

D: TRBD2
V: TRBV9
J: TRBJ2-7
size: .
DNA: TGTGCCAGCAGGGCTAGAAGCGGGAGTGGCGAGCAGTACTTC
CDR3: CASRARSGSGEQYF

D: TRBD2
V: TRBV5-1
J: TRBJ2-5
size: .
DNA: TGCGCCAGCAGCGCTCGACTAGCGGCCTCTCAAGAGACCCAGTACTTC
CDR3: CASSARLAASQETQYF

D: TRBD2
V: TRBV5-1
J: TRBJ2-7
size: .
DNA: TGCGCCAGCAGCTTGATTTTGGGAGGGGAGCAGTACTTC
CDR3: CASSLILGGEQYF

D: TRBD2
V: TRBV5-4
J: TRBJ2-7
size: .
DNA: TGTGCCAGCAGCTTCCGGCTAGCGGGAGTATCCGAGCAGTACTTC
CDR3: CASSFRLAGVSEQYF

D: .
V: TRBV24-1
J: TRBJ2-2
size: .
DNA: TGTGCCACCAGTGTCACTGCAAACACCGGGGAGCTGTTTTTT
CDR3: CATSVTANTGELFF

D: TRBD1
V: TRBV9
J: TRBJ1-1
size: .
DNA: TGTGCCAGCAGCCCCGACGGTGGACAGGGGAGAGCTTTCTTT
CDR3: CASSPDGGQGRAFF

D: TRBD1
V: TRBV9
J: TRBJ2-7
size: .
DNA: TGTGCCAGCAGTGACAGGGGCCCCCTGAGGTCCTACGAGCAGTACTTC
CDR3: CASSDRGPLRSYEQYF

D: .
V: TRBV3-1/TRBV3-2
J: TRBJ2-7
size: .
DNA: TGTGCCAGCAGCCAAGACGGCGAGCAGTACTTC
CDR3: CASSQDGEQYF

D: TRBD1
V: TRBV28
J: TRBJ2-6
size: .
DNA: TGTGCCAGCAGTCCCCGACCCAGGGGGAGTTCCGGGGCCAACGTCCTGACTTTC
CDR3: CASSPRPRGSSGANVLTF

D: .
V: TRBV12-3/TRBV12-4
J: TRBJ1-2
size: .
DNA: TGTGCCAGCAGTTTGACAGCTAACTATGGCTACACCTTC
CDR3: CASSLTANYGYTF

D: .
V: TRBV5-1
J: TRBJ2-6
size: .
DNA: TGCGCCAGCAGCTCCGGAGCTGGGGCCAACGTCCTGACTTTC
CDR3: CASSSGAGANVLTF

D: .
V: TRBV2
J: TRBJ1-3
size: .
DNA: TGTGCCAGCAGGGGGACATTCGGAAACACCATATATTTT
CDR3: CASRGTFGNTIYF

D: .
V: TRBV18
J: TRBJ2-5
size: once
DNA: TGTGCCAGCTCAGCCGACAGTTACCAAGAGACCCAGTACTTC
CDR3: CASSADSYQETQYF

D: .
V: TRBV5-1
J: TRBJ1-2
size: .
DNA: TGCGCCAGCAGCTTGGCGGGGGAGGGAGGCTACACCTTC
CDR3: CASSLAGEGGYTF

D: TRBD1
V: TRBV2
J: TRBJ1-1
size: once
DNA: TGTGCCAGCTCCGGGACAGGGGGGCGGACTGAAGCTTTCTTT
CDR3: CASSGTGGRTEAFF

D: .
V: TRBV20-1
J: TRBJ1-2
size: .
DNA: TGCAGTGCGCGGGAAGAGGGCTACACCTTC
CDR3: CSAREEGYTF

D: .
V: TRBV11-2
J: TRBJ1-6
size: few
DNA: TGTGCCAGCAGCTTAGACGCGGGGGCCCTTTCACCCCTCCACTTT
CDR3: CASSLDAGALSPLHF

D: TRBD1
V: TRBV3-1/TRBV3-2
J: TRBJ2-7
size: .
DNA: TGTGCCAGCAGCCAAGTCCCGGGACAGGGGGTTTACGAGCAGTACTTC
CDR3: CASSQVPGQGVYEQYF

D: TRBD2
V: TRBV6-5
J: TRBJ2-6
size: .
DNA: TGTGCCAGCGGTTTGGGACTAATCTCTGGGGCCAACGTCCTGACTTTC
CDR3: CASGLGLISGANVLTF

D: .
V: TRBV18
J: TRBJ2-7
size: .
DNA: TGTGCCAGCTCACCACCGGCATCCTACGAGCAGTACTTC
CDR3: CASSPPASYEQYF

D: TRBD2
V: TRBV6-5
J: TRBJ2-2
size: .
DNA: TGTGCCAGCAGTTACTCGACTAGCGGGAGGGCCGGGGAGCTGTTTTTT
CDR3: CASSYSTSGRAGELFF

D: .
V: TRBV10-1
J: TRBJ2-7
size: .
DNA: TGCGCCAGCAGTGAGTCAAAGCAGGGGCTTCTTAGTCGCTACGAGCAGTACTTC
CDR3: CASSESKQGLLSRYEQYF

D: .
V: TRBV3-1/TRBV3-2
J: TRBJ1-1
size: .
DNA: TGTGCCAGCAGCCCGGGGGAGGGTTATGTCACTGAAGCTTTCTTT
CDR3: CASSPGEGYVTEAFF